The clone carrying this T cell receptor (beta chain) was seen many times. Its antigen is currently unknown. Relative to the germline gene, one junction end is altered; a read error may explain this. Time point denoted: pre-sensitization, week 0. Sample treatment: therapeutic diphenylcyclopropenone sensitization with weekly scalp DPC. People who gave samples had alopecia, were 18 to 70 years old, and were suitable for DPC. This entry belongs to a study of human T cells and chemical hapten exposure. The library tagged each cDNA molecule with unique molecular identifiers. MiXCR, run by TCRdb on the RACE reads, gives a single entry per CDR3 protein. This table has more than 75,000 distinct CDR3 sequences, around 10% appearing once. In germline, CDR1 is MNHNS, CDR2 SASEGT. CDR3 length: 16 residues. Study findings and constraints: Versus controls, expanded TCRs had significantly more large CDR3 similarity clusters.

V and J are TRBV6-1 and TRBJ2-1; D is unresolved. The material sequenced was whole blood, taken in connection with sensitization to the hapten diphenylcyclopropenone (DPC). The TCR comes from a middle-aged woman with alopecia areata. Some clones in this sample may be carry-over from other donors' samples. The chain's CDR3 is CASSETAAAPTNGQFF. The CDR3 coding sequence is TGTGCCAGCAGTGAAACGGCGGCAGCCCCGACCAATGGGCAGTTCTTC.